This T cell receptor beta chain appears in the sequencing data of a study of cytomegalovirus exposure and HLA in healthy donors. Study conclusions and caveats: Reportedly, HLA-A and HLA-B alleles of most subjects were accurately predicted from TCR beta. A reported reduction in N-insertions relative to the approximately 640-donor mean was seen in an Asian-associated ancestry cluster in a later analysis.

A remark on this clone: Its target is unknown.

Germline V gene sequence: CDR1 MDHEN, CDR2 SYDVKM. V was trimmed by 5 bases and J by 1 base, leaving 14 bases between them. The CDR3 is 16 amino acids. The PCR contained 60 Vbeta and 13 Jbeta primers. Sequencing was performed with immunoSEQ multiplex PCR; in TCRdb, only in-frame clones are kept and a portion is missing. The table shows some 180,000 clones, with around three quarters occurring only once. The gene calls are TRBV28 and TRBJ1-4, with unresolved D. The specimen was PBMCs. The sequence derives from a man aged 25-40 years in good health and CMV-seronegative. CDR3 in amino acids: CASSILIGRTNEKLFF. DNA for the CDR3: TGTGCCAGCAGTATACTTATAGGGAGAACTAATGAAAAACTGTTTTTT.